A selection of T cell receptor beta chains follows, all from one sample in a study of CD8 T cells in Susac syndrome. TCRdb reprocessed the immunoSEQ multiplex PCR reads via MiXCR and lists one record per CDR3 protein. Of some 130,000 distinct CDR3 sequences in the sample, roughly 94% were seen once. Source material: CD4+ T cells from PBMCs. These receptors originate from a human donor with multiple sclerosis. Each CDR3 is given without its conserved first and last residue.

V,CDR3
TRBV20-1,SARERPNSPLH
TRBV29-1,SVGGTGGDGEGYT
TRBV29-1,SVEPPNTGELF
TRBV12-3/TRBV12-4,ASSFDRGGKY
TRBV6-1,ASSPNFRDSFLMANVLT
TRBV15,ATRGVRETQY
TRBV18,ASSPPHTRNTEAF
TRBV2,ASSERAGQGTEAF
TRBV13,ASSLGEGPYQPQH
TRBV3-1,ASSPWGAQETQY
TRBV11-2,ASSSRQVGDTQY
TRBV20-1,SARVGTTGSTEAF